The TCR beta chain under discussion was sequenced for a study of CD8 T cells in ankylosing spondylitis. TCRdb independently ran MiXCR on the 5' RACE reads; one entry per CDR3 protein. The sample shows over 600,000 distinct CDR3 sequences, around 20% of them seen only once. On this clonotype itself: Its specificity is unknown.

The CDR3 contains 15 residues. Trimming pared 2 bases from V and 2 bases from J, leaving 12 bases between. Germline V gene data show CDR1 as KGHSH and CDR2 as LQKENI. Study-wide results and caveats: The authors reported significant enrichment of disease-linked clones in matched ankylosing spondylitis synovial fluid. Earlier literature documents some of the motif variants in reactive arthritis synovial fluid and blood. It appeared that ankylosing spondylitis blood was characterized by a TCR beta motif of several highly homologous variants.

Sequenced: blood, either unsorted or a sorted T cell fraction (not recorded which). The TCR was taken from a male donor with ankylosing spondylitis. The chain employs TRBV18 and TRBJ1-2; no definite D call. The chain's CDR3 is CASSPGEQPNYGYTF. The CDR3 DNA reads TGTGCCAGCTCACCAGGGGAACAGCCCAACTATGGCTACACCTTC.